A single sample is the source of the 19 T cell receptor beta chains below, sequenced in a study of CD8+ T cells in alopecia areata. RNA was extracted and reverse transcribed into cDNA as the sequencing template. The assay was immunoSEQ multiplex PCR, and TCRdb's table has in-frame clones only and misses some. The sample yields 200,000 to 250,000 clones, over 40% seen once. Treatment here: oral pan-JAK inhibitor, 5-10 mg twice daily. The sample here was CD4+ T cells sorted from blood, taken at approximately week 37, from a patient treated with tofacitinib. Every receptor here comes from a human donor with alopecia areata.

The CDR3 is CASRGQGYYGYTF. The CDR3, as DNA: TGTGCCAGCAGGGGACAGGGGTACTATGGCTACACCTTC. The V and J genes are TRBV2 and TRBJ1-2; 10 bases line up with TRBD1. Germline values: CDR1 SNHLY, CDR2 FYNNEI. The CDR3 runs to 13 residues. The ends lost 6 bases at V and 3 bases at J; junction bases unmatched: 1.

The chain combines TRBV28 with TRBJ2-5, with TRBD1 identical over 9 bases. CDR3 size: 15 residues. The V gene end was trimmed by 5 bases and the J gene end by 4 bases; junction bases not matched to a gene: 8. The germline gives CDR1 MDHEN, CDR2 SYDVKM. CDR3 residues: CASSTPGTGTETQYF. The CDR3 nucleotides read TGTGCCAGCAGTACCCCCGGGACAGGGACAGAGACCCAGTACTTC. Based on the CDR3 plus reference TRBV28 and TRBJ2-5, the full variable domain is DVKVTQSSRYLVKRTGEKVFLECVQDMDHENMFWYRQDPGLGLRLIYFSYDVKMKEKGDIPEGYSVSREKKERFSLILESASTNQTSMYLCASSTPGTGTETQYFGPGTRLLVL.

As for this clone: The sample holds other DNA sequences that translate to the same CDR3. The V call is TRBV28, the J call TRBJ2-7; D possibly corresponds to TRBD1 (6 bases). The CDR3 is 13 residues long. Per the germline V gene, CDR1 is MDHEN and CDR2 is SYDVKM. V dropped 3 bases and J dropped 2 bases, with 8 bases sitting between them. The CDR3 loop is CASSLDRAYEQYF. The CDR3 coding sequence is TGTGCCAGCAGTTTGGACAGAGCCTACGAGCAGTACTTC.

The V and J genes are TRBV29-1 and TRBJ2-2; D possibly corresponds to TRBD2 (5 bases). There are 12 residues in the CDR3. With 4 bases removed from V and 3 bases from J, the gap between germline ends came to 6 bases. Germline V CDR1 and CDR2: SQVTM, ANQGSEA. In DNA form, the CDR3 reads TGCAGCGTTGTGAGGGACACCGGGGAGCTGTTTTTT. This sequence encodes CSVVRDTGELFF.

This clone was seen a handful of times. The V call is TRBV7-2, the J call TRBJ2-3, with D possibly TRBD1 on 6 matching bases. Germline V gene lookup returns CDR1 SGHTA and CDR2 FQGNSA. CDR3 size: 14 residues. Trimming took off 1 base at V and 4 bases at J, with 9 bases between the two ends. In nucleotides, the CDR3 is TGTGCCAGCAGCTTAGGGTGGGGGCCAGATACGCAGTATTTT. It translates to CASSLGWGPDTQYF. Using reference TRBV7-2 and TRBJ2-3 for the parts outside the CDR3, the full variable domain is GAGVSQSPSNKVTEKGKDVELRCDPISGHTALYWYRQSLGQGLEFLIYFQGNSAPDKSGLPSDRFSAERTGGSVSTLTIQRTQQEDSAVYLCASSLGWGPDTQYFGPGTRLTVL.

This rearrangement joins TRBV29-1 to TRBJ2-7; D gene unclear. CDR3 length: 13 amino acids. V lost 4 bases and J 2 bases, leaving 12 bases between the germline ends. CDR1 is SQVTM and CDR2 is ANQGSEA in the germline V gene. DNA of the CDR3: TGCAGCGTTGTCCTTCGGACCCCCTACGAGCAGTACTTC. This translates into CSVVLRTPYEQYF.

The chain is built from TRBV2 and TRBJ2-7, with TRBD2 matching over 9 bases. This CDR3 is built from 15 residues. Germline-derived CDR1 and CDR2 are SNHLY and FYNNEI. The trim removed 6 bases at V and 0 bases at J, leaving 6 bases unmatched. The DNA for the CDR3 is TGTGCCAGCAGCCGCGGACTAGCGTCCTCCTACGAGCAGTACTTC. Translation: CASSRGLASSYEQYF.

This rearrangement joins TRBV30 to TRBJ2-1, with TRBD2 matching 11 bases. This CDR3 contains 14 residues. Trimming removed 1 base from V and 8 bases from J; junction bases left unmatched: 4. CDR1 is GTSNPN, CDR2 SVGIG, per germline (reference sequence). This chain's CDR3 is CAWSGLAGIYEQFF. The CDR3 bases are TGTGCCTGGAGTGGACTAGCGGGAATCTATGAGCAGTTCTTC.

This chain uses TRBV5-1 with TRBJ2-3; 7 nucleotides agree with TRBD2. Losses at the gene ends were 2 bases for V and 1 base for J; bases not matched to a gene: 4. Germline V gene lookup returns CDR1 SGHRS and CDR2 YFSETQ. The CDR3 contains 15 residues. The CDR3 here is CASSFGLAGTDTQYF. In DNA form, the CDR3 reads TGCGCCAGCAGCTTCGGTCTAGCGGGCACAGATACGCAGTATTTT. The whole variable domain, filled in from reference TRBV5-1 and TRBJ2-3, reads KAGVTQTPRYLIKTRGQQVTLSCSPISGHRSVSWYQQTPGQGLQFLFEYFSETQRNKGNFPGRFSGRQFSNSRSEMNVSTLELGDSALYLCASSFGLAGTDTQYFGPGTRLTVL.

The chain links TRBV28 to TRBJ1-1; D perhaps matches TRBD1 (6 bases). The CDR3 is 15 amino acids. Germline CDR1 MDHEN, CDR2 SYDVKM. Trimming cost V 5 bases and J 4 bases, with 17 bases left between them. The CDR3 is CASSRQVGARTEAFF. The CDR3 bases are TGTGCCAGCAGTAGACAGGTGGGGGCGCGCACTGAAGCTTTCTTT. Full variable domain (missing parts from reference TRBV28 and TRBJ1-1): DVKVTQSSRYLVKRTGEKVFLECVQDMDHENMFWYRQDPGLGLRLIYFSYDVKMKEKGDIPEGYSVSREKKERFSLILESASTNQTSMYLCASSRQVGARTEAFFGQGTRLTVV.

The chain couples TRBV30 to TRBJ1-4, with a tentative D call TRBD1 (6 bases). V gave up 2 bases and J gave up 7 bases, with 11 bases separating them. This CDR3 spans 13 amino acids. The germline CDR1 and CDR2 sequences are GTSNPN and SVGIG (reference sequence). CDR3 DNA sequence: TGTGCCTGGAGTCTGGGGGCGGGTGAAAAACTGTTTTTT. The encoded protein is CAWSLGAGEKLFF.

This chain links TRBV29-1 with TRBJ2-1, with a tentative D call TRBD2 (6 bases). Germline CDR1 is SQVTM and CDR2 is ANQGSEA. Trimming shortened V by 4 bases and J by 2 bases, and 15 bases separated the two germline ends. This CDR3 has 15 residues. The CDR3 sequence is CSVGRLRRAYNEQFF. CDR3 bases: TGCAGCGTTGGCCGTTTAAGGAGGGCCTACAATGAGCAGTTCTTC.

This clone has more than one count but fewer than ten. The genes are TRBV19 and TRBJ2-4, with D hard to call. This CDR3 contains 13 residues. The ends were cut back, 6 bases at V and 8 bases at J, with 14 bases in the middle. Germline V lookup: CDR1 LNHDA, CDR2 SQIVND (reference sequence). Here the CDR3 reads CASSPDPVDIQYF. In DNA form, the CDR3 reads TGTGCCAGTAGCCCAGACCCGGTGGACATTCAGTACTTC.

This chain uses TRBV10-3 with TRBJ1-3; no reliable D call. Trimming pared 3 bases from V and 2 bases from J, leaving 14 bases between. There are 16 residues in the CDR3. Germline CDR1 ENHRY, CDR2 SYGVKD. The CDR3 sequence is CAISDRGSMAGNTIYF. The CDR3 region has the DNA TGTGCCATCAGTGACCGGGGATCGATGGCTGGAAACACCATATATTTT.

The chain recombines TRBV5-1 with TRBJ1-4; 7 nucleotides match TRBD1. The CDR3 totals 15 residues. CDR1 is SGHRS, CDR2 YFSETQ, per germline. The junction had 9 bases not matched to a gene; V was cut back by 7 bases and J by 3 bases. CDR3 loop: CASQILGTANEKLFF. CDR3 nucleotide sequence: TGCGCCAGCCAAATACTCGGGACAGCTAATGAAAAACTGTTTTTT.

This clone has at least ten counts. This sequence joins TRBV18 and TRBJ2-7, with a possible D match to TRBD2 (8 bases). The ends were cut back, 3 bases at V and 6 bases at J, with 15 bases in the middle. This CDR3 is 14 amino acids long. The germline CDR1 and CDR2 sequences are KGHSH and LQKENI. Here the CDR3 reads CASSPGLAGGEQYF. CDR3 sequence (DNA): TGTGCCAGCTCACCCGGACTAGCAGGGGGCGAGCAGTACTTC.

This clone was recorded a few times. The rearrangement uses TRBV29-1 and TRBJ1-4; D perhaps matches TRBD1 (6 bases). Between the trimmed V and J ends, which lost 4 bases and 14 bases, there was a span of 20 bases. Germline values: CDR1 SQVTM, CDR2 ANQGSEA. This CDR3 comprises 13 residues. For the CDR3, the DNA is TGCAGCGTTGGAAGGGACACCGATGGTAGGCTGTTTTTT. Translated, it gives CSVGRDTDGRLFF.

A few counts support this clone. V is TRBV30 and J is TRBJ1-5; perhaps TRBD1 as D (6 bases). Germline CDR1 GTSNPN, CDR2 SVGIG (reference sequence). CDR3 length: 16 amino acids. The germline V and J ends were trimmed by 2 bases and 0 bases, with 14 bases remaining between them. CDR3 residues: CAWSNSQGYSNQPQHF. The CDR3 region has the DNA TGTGCCTGGAGTAACTCACAGGGCTATAGCAATCAGCCCCAGCATTTT.

The chain uses TRBV9 and TRBJ2-3, with TRBD1 matching 10 bases. Germline CDR1 and CDR2: SGDLS and YYNGEE. CDR3 length: 15 residues. V was clipped by 3 bases and J by 0 bases; unmatched bases: 1. CDR3 bases: TGTGCCAGCAGCGGGACAGGGGGAAGCACAGATACGCAGTATTTT. Protein: CASSGTGGSTDTQYF.